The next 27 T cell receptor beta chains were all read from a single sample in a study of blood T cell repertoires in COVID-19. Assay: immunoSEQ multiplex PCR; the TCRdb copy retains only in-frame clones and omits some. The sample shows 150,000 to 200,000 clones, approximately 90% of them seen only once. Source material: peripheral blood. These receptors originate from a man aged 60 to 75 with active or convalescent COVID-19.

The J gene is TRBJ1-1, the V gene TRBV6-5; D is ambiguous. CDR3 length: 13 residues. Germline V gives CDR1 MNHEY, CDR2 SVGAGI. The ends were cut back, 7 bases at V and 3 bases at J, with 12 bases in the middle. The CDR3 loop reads CASKEGAYTEAFF. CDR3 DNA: TGTGCCAGCAAAGAGGGCGCTTACACTGAAGCTTTCTTT.

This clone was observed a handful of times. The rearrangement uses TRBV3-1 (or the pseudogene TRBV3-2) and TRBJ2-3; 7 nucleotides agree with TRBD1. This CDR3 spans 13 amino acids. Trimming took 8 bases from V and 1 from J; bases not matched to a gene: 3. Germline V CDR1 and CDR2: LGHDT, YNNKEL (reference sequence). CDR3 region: CASVGTGTDTQYF. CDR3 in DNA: TGTGCCAGCGTAGGGACAGGCACAGATACGCAGTATTTT.

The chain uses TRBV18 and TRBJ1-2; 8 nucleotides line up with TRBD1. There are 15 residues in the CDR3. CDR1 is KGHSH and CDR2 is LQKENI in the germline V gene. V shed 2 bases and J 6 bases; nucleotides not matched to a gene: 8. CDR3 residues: CASSPGGATGDGYTF. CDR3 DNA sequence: TGTGCCAGCTCACCAGGAGGGGCGACAGGGGATGGCTACACCTTC.

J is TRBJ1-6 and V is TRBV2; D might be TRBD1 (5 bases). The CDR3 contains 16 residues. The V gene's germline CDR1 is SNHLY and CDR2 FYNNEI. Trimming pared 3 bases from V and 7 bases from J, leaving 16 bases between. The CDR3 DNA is TGTGCCAGCAGTGATCGCAGGGTAGATGAAAATTCACCCCTCCACTTT. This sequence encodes CASSDRRVDENSPLHF.

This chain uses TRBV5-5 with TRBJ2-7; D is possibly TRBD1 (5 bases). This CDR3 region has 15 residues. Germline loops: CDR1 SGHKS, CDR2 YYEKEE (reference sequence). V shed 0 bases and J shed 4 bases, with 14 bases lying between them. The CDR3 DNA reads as TGTGCCAGCAGCTTGGGGGTAGGCAGGGATTACGAGCAGTACTTC. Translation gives CASSLGVGRDYEQYF.

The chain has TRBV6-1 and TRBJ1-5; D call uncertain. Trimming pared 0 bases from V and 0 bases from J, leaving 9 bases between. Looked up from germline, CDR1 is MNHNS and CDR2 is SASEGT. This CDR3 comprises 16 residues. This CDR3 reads CASSEASHISNQPQHF. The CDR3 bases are TGTGCCAGCAGTGAAGCTTCGCACATTAGCAATCAGCCCCAGCATTTT.

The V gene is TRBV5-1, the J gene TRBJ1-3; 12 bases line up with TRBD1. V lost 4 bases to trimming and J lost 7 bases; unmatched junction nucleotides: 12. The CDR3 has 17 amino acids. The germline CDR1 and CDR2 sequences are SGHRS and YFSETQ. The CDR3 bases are TGCGCCAGCAGCCGCGGGACAGGGGGCCCCCTGGGGAACACCATATATTTT. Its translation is CASSRGTGGPLGNTIYF.

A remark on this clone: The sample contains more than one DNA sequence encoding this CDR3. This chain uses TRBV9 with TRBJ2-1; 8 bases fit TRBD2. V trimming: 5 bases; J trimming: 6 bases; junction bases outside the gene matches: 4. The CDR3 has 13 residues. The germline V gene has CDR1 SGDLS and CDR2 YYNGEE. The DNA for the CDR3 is TGTGCCAGCAGTGTCCGGGGGGGCAATGAGCAGTTCTTC. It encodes CASSVRGGNEQFF. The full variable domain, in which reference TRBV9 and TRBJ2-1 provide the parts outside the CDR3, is DSGVTQTPKHLITATGQRVTLRCSPRSGDLSVYWYQQSLDQGLQFLIQYYNGEERAKGNILERFSAQQFPDLHSELNLSSLELGDSALYFCASSVRGGNEQFFGPGTRLTVL.

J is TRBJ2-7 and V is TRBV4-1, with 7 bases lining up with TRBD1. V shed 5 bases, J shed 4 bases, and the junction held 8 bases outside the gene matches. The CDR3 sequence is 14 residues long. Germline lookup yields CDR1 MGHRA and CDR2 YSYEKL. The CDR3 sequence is CASSSPGQTYEQYF. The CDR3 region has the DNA TGCGCCAGCAGCTCACCGGGACAGACGTACGAGCAGTACTTC.

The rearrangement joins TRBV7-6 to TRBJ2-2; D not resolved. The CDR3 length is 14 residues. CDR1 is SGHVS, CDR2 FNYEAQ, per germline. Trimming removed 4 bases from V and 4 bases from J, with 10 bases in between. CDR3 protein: CASSSPRGTGELFF. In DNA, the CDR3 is TGTGCCAGCAGCTCGCCGCGCGGCACCGGGGAGCTGTTTTTT.

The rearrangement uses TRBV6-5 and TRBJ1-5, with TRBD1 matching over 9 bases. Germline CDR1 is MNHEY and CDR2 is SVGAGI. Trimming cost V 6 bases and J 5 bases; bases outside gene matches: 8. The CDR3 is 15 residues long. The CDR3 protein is CASRIPGQGYQPQHF. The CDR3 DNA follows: TGTGCCAGCAGAATACCGGGACAGGGCTATCAGCCCCAGCATTTT.

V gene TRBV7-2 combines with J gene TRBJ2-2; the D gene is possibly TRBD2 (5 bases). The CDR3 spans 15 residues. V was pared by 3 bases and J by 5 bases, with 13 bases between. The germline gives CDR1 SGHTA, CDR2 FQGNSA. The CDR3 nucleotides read TGTGCCAGCAGCTTCTTCCGACCGGGAACCGGGGAGCTGTTTTTT. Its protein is CASSFFRPGTGELFF.

CDR3 region: CASTPYGFSSAEQFF. In nucleotides, the CDR3 is TGTGCCAGCACCCCCTACGGTTTTTCAAGTGCTGAGCAGTTCTTC. The V and J genes are TRBV6-5 and TRBJ2-1; D not resolved. The CDR3 sequence is 15 residues long. Trimming removed 7 bases from V and 9 bases from J, with 22 bases in between. In germline, CDR1 is MNHEY, CDR2 SVGAGI.

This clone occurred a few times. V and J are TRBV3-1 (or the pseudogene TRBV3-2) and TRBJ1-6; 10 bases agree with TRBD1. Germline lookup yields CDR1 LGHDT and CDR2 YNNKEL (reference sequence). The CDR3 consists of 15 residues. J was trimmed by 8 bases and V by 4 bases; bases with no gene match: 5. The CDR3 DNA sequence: TGTGCCAGCAGCCCCAGACAGGGGGCAGATTCACCCCTCCACTTT. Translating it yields CASSPRQGADSPLHF.

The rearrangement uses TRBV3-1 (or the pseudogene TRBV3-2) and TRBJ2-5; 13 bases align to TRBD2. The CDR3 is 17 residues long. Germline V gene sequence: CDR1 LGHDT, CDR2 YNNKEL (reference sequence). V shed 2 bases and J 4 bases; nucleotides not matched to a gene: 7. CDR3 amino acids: CASSQSQLAGGRETQYF. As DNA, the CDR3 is TGTGCCAGCAGCCAATCCCAACTAGCGGGGGGGCGAGAGACCCAGTACTTC.

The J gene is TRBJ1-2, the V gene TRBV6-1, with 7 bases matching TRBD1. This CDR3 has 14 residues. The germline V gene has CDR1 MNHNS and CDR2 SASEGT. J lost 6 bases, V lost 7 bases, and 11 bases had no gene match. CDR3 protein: CASTTPGTDDGYTF. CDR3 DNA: TGTGCCAGCACCACCCCCGGGACAGATGATGGCTACACCTTC.

CDR3 region: CASSPLGNTEAFF. The CDR3 DNA reads as TGCGCCAGCAGCCCCCTAGGGAACACTGAAGCTTTCTTT. The chain employs TRBV5-1 and TRBJ1-1; no definite D call. CDR1 and CDR2 from the germline V gene are SGHRS and YFSETQ. This CDR3 is 13 amino acids long. With 4 bases removed from V and 1 base from J, the gap between germline ends came to 8 bases.

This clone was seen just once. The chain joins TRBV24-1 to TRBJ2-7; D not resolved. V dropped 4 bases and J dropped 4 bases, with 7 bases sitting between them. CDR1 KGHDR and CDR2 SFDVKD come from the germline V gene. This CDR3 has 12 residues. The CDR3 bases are TGTGCCACCAGTGACCGTAATTACGAGCAGTACTTC. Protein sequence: CATSDRNYEQYF.

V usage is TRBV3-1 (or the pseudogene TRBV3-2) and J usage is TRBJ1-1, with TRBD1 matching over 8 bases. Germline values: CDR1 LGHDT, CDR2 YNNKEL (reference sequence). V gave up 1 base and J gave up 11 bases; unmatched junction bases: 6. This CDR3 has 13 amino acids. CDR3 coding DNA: TGTGCCAGCAGCCAAGCCCAGACAGGGGACGCTTTCTTT. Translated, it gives CASSQAQTGDAFF.

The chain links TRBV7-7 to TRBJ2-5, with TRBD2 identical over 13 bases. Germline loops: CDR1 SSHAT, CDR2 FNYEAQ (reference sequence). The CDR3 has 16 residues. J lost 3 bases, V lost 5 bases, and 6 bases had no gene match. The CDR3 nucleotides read TGTGCCAGCAGCCCTAGACTAGCGGGGGGAAAAGAGACCCAGTACTTC. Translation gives CASSPRLAGGKETQYF. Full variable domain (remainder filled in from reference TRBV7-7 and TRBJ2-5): GAGVSQSPRYKVTKRGQDVTLRCDPISSHATLYWYQQALGQGPEFLTYFNYEAQPDKSGLPSDRFSAERPEGSISTLTIQRTEQRDSAMYRCASSPRLAGGKETQYFGPGTRLLVL.

This CDR3 is CASSQVVVLGTLSYEQYF. Written as DNA, the CDR3 is TGCGCCAGCAGCCAAGTGGTGGTTTTGGGGACACTTTCCTACGAGCAGTACTTC. This sequence joins TRBV4-1 and TRBJ2-7; TRBD1 might be the D (6 bases). Germline CDR1 reads MGHRA; CDR2 reads YSYEKL. CDR3 length equals 18 residues. V lost 1 base and J lost 1, with 20 bases in between.

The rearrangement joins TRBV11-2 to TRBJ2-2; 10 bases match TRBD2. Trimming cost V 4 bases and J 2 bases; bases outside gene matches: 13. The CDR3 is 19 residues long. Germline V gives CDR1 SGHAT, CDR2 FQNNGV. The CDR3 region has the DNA TGTGCCAGCAGCTCCCGCTTCATTCTAGCGGGGGACAACACCGGGGAGCTGTTTTTT. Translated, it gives CASSSRFILAGDNTGELFF. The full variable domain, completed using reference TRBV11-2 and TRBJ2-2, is EAGVAQSPRYKIIEKRQSVAFWCNPISGHATLYWYQQILGQGPKLLIQFQNNGVVDDSQLPKDRFSAERLKGVDSTLKIQPAKLEDSAVYLCASSSRFILAGDNTGELFFGEGSRLTVL.

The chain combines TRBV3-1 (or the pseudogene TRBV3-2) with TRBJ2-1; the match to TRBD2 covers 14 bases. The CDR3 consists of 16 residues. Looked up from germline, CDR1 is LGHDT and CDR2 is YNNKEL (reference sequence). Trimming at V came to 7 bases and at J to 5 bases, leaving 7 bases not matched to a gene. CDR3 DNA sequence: TGTGCCAGCACACCACCGGGACTAGCGGGGGACAATGAGCAGTTCTTC. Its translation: CASTPPGLAGDNEQFF.

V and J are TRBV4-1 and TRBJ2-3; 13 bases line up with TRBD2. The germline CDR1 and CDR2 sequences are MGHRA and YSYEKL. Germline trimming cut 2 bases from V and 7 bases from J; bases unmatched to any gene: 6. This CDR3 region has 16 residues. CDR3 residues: CASSQTLAGGQYTQYF. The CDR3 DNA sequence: TGCGCCAGCAGCCAAACACTAGCGGGGGGGCAGTATACGCAGTATTTT.

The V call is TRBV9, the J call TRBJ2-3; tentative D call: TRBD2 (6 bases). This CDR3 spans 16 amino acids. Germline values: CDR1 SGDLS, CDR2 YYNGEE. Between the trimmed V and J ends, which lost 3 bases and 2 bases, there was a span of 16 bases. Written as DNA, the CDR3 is TGTGCCAGCAGCGCCCACCCGGGACTGGACACAGATACGCAGTATTTT. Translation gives CASSAHPGLDTDTQYF.

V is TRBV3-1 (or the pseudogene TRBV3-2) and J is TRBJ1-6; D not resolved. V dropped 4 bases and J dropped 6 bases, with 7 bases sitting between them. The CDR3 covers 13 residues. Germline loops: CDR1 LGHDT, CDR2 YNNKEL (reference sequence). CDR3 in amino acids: CASSPGSNSPLHF. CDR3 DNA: TGTGCCAGCAGCCCTGGTAGTAATTCACCCCTCCACTTT.

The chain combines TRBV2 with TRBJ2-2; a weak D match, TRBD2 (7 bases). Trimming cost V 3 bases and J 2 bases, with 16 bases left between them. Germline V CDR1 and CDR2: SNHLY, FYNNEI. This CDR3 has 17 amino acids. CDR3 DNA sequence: TGTGCCAGCAGTGACGCGGCGCGGGGGCGCAACACCGGGGAGCTGTTTTTT. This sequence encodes CASSDAARGRNTGELFF.